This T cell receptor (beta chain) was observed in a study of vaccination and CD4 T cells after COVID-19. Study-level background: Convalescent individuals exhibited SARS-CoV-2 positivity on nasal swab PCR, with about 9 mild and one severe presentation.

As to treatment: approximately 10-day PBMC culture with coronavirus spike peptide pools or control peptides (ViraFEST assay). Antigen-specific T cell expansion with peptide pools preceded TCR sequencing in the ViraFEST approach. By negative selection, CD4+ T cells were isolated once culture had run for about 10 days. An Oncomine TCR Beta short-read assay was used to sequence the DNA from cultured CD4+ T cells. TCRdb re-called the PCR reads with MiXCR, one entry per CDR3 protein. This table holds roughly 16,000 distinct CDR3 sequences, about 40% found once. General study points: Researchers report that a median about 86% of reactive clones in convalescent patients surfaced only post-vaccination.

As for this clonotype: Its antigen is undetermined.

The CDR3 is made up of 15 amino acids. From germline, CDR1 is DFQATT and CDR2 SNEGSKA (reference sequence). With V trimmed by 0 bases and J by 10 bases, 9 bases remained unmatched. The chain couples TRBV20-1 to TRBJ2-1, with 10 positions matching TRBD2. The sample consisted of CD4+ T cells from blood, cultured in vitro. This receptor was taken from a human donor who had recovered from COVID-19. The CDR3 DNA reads TGCAGTGCTAGAGATGCCAGCGGGAGGGCCGGGGAGCAGTTCTTC. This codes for CSARDASGRAGEQFF.